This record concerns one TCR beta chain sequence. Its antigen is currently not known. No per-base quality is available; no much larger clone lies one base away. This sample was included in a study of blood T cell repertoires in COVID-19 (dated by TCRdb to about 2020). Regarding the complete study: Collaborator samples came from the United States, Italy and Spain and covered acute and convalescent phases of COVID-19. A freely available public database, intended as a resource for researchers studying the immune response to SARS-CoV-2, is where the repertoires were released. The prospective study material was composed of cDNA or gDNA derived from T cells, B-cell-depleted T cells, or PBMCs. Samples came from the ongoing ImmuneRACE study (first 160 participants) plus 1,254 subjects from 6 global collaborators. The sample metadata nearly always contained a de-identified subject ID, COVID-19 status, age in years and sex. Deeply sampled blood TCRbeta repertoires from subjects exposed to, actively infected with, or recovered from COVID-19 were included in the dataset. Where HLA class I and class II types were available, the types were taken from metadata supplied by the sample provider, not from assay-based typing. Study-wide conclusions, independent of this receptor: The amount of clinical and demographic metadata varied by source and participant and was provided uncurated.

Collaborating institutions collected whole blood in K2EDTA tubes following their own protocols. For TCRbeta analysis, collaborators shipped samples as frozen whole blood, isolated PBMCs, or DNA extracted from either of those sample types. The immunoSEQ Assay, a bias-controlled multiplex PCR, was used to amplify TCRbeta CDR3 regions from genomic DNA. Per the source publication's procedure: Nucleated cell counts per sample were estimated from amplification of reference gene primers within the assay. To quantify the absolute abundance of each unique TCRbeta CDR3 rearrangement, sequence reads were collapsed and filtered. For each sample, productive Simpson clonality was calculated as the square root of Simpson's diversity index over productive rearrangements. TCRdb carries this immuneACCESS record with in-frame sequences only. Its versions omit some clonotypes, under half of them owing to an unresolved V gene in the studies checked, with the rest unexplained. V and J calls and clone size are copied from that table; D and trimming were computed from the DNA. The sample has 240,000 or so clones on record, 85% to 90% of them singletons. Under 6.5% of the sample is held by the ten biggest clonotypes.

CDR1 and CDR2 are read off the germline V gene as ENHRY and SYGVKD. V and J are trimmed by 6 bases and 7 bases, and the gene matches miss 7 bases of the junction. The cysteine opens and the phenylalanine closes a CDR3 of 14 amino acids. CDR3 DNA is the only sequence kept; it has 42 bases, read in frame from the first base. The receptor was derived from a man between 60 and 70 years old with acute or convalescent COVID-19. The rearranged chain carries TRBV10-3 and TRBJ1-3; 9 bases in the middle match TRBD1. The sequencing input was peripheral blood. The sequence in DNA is TGTGCCATCAGGGGGGACAGGGCGTTGAACACCATATATTTT. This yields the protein CAIRGDRALNTIYF.